This TCR beta chain was documented in a study of vaccination and CD4 T cells after COVID-19. Overall study: Two of the convalescents were Hispanic, and convalescents were six males and four females. Control cultures were supplied with a CEFX pool, an HIV-1 Nef pool, or no peptide at all.

Germline V gene data show CDR1 as MNHNS and CDR2 as SASEGT. There are 11 residues in the CDR3. V was shortened by 1 base and J by 7 bases, with 1 base between the two germline ends. Treatment here: roughly 10-day PBMC culture with coronavirus spike peptide pools or control peptides (ViraFEST assay). ViraFEST used peptide pools to expand antigen-specific T cells before TCR sequencing. PBMCs, plated at roughly 2.2 million per well, were grown in the presence of 9.5 to 10 IU/ml IL-2 and roughly 9.5 ug/ml peptide pools. The Oncomine TCR Beta short-read assay was what sequenced the DNA obtained from cultured CD4+ T cells. TCRdb processed the PCR reads anew with MiXCR; each CDR3 protein has one entry. The profile covers 7,000 to 8,500 distinct CDR3 sequences, with approximately 57% appearing a single time and roughly 36% taken by the ten largest. This clonotype has just a few counts. What it binds is not known.

The clonotype was recovered from a human donor who had recovered from COVID-19. What was sequenced was CD4+ T cells from blood, cultured in vitro. V gene TRBV6-1 combines with J gene TRBJ2-2; D uncertain. The CDR3 bases are TGTGCCAGCAGTGAAGGCGGGGAGCTGTTTTTT. Amino acids: CASSEGGELFF.